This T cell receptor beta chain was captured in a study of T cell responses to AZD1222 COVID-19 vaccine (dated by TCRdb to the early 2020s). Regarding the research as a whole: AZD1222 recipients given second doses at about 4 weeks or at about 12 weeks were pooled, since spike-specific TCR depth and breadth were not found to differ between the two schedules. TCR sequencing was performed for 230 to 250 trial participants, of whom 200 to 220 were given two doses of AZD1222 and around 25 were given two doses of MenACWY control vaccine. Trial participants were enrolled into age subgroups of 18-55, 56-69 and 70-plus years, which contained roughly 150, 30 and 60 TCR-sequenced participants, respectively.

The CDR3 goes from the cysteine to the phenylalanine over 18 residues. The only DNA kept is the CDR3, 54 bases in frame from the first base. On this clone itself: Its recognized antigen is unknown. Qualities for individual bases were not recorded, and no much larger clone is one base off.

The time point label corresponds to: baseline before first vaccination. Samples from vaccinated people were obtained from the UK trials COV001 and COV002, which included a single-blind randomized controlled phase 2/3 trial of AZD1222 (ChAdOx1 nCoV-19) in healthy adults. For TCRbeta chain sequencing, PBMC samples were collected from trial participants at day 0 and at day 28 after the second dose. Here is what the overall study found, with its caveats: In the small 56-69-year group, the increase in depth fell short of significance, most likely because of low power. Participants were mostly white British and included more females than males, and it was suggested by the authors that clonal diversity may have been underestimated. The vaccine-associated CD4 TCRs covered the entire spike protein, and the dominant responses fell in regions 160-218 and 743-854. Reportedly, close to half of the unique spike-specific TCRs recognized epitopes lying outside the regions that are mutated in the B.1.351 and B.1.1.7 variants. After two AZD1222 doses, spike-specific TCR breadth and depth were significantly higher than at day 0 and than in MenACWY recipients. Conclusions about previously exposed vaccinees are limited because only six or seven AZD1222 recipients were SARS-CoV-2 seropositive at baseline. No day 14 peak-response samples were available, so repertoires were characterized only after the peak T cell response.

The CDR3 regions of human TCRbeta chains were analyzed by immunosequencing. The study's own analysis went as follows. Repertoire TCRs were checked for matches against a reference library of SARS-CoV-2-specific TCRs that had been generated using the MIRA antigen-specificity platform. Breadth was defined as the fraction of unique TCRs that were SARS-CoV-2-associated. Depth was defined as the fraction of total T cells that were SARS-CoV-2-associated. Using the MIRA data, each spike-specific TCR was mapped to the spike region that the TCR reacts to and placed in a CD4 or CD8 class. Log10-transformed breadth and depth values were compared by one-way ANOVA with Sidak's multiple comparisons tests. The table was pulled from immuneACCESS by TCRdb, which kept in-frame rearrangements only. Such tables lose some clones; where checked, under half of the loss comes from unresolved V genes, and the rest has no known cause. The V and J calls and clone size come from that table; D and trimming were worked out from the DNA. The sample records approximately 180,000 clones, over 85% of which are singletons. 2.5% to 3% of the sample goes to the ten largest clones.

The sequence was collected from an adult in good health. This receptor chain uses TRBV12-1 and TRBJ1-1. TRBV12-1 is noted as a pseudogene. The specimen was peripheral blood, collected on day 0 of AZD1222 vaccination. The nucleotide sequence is TGTGCCAGCAGCTTTGCGGTCGTTGGGGCGGGGGGAAACACTGAAGCTTTCTTT. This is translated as CASSFAVVGAGGNTEAFF.